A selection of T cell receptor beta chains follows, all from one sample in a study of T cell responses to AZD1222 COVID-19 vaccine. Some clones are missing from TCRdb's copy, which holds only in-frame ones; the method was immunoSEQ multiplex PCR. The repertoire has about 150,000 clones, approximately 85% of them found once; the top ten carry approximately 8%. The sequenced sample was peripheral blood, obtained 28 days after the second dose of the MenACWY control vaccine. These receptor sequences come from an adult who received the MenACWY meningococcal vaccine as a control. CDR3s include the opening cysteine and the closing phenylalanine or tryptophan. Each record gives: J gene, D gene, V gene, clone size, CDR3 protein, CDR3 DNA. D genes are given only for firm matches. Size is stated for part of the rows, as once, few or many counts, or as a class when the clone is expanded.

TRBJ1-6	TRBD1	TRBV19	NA	CASKTGVDNSPLHF	TGTGCCAGTAAGACAGGGGTCGATAATTCACCCCTCCACTTT
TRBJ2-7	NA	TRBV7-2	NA	CASSPQVGSYEQYF	TGTGCCAGCAGCCCCCAGGTCGGGAGCTACGAGCAGTACTTC
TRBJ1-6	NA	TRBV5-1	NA	CASSLGDSSPNSPLHF	TGCGCCAGCAGCTTGGGGGACTCCAGTCCGAATTCACCCCTCCACTTT
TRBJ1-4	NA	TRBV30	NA	CAWSRSEKLFF	TGTGCCTGGAGTAGGAGTGAAAAACTGTTTTTT
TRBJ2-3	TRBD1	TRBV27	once	CASSFTGADTQYF	TGTGCCAGCAGTTTCACAGGGGCAGATACGCAGTATTTT
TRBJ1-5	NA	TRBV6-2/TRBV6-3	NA	CASSDSFNSNQPQHF	TGTGCCAGCAGTGACAGTTTCAATAGCAATCAGCCCCAGCATTTT
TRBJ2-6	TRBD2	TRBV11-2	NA	CASTLRPDAGGLGANVLTF	TGTGCCAGCACCCTTAGACCCGATGCGGGGGGGTTGGGGGCCAACGTCCTGACTTTC
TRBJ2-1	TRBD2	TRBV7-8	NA	CASRLKGLAVDNEQFF	TGTGCCAGCAGACTAAAGGGACTAGCGGTCGACAATGAGCAGTTCTTC
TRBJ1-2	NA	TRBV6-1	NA	CASSELSGERGYTF	TGTGCCAGCAGTGAATTATCAGGGGAGAGAGGCTACACCTTC
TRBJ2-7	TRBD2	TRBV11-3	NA	CASSFSGTSGDEQYF	TGTGCCAGCAGCTTCTCCGGGACTAGCGGGGACGAGCAGTACTTC
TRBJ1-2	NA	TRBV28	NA	CASSLFSPGYGYTF	TGTGCCAGCAGTTTATTCTCCCCAGGATATGGCTACACCTTC
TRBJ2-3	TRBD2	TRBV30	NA	CASLAGVTDTQYF	TGTGCCTCCCTAGCGGGAGTTACAGATACGCAGTATTTT
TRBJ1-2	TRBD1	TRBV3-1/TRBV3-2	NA	CASSQGQGLSTNYGYTF	TGTGCCAGCAGTCAAGGACAGGGATTGAGTACTAACTATGGCTACACCTTC
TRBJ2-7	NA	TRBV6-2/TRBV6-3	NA	CASSYRGDASYEQYF	TGTGCCAGCAGTTATCGCGGGGACGCCTCCTACGAGCAGTACTTC
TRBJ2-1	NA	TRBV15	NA	CATSKRLDNEQFF	TGTGCCACCAGCAAGCGACTTGACAATGAGCAGTTCTTC
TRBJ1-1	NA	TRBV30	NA	CAWTMGGTEAFF	TGTGCCTGGACTATGGGAGGAACTGAAGCTTTCTTT
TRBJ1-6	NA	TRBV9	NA	CASSVGRGVSPLHF	TGTGCCAGCAGCGTCGGCAGGGGAGTTTCACCCCTCCACTTT
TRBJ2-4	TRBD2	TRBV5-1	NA	CASTAGDESKNIQYF	TGCGCCAGCACCGCGGGGGATGAATCCAAAAACATTCAGTACTTC
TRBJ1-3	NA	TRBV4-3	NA	CASSLLGNTIYF	TGCGCCAGCAGCCTCCTAGGTAACACCATATATTTT
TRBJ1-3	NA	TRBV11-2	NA	CASSLLSSGNTIYF	TGTGCCAGCAGCTTATTGAGCTCTGGAAACACCATATATTTT